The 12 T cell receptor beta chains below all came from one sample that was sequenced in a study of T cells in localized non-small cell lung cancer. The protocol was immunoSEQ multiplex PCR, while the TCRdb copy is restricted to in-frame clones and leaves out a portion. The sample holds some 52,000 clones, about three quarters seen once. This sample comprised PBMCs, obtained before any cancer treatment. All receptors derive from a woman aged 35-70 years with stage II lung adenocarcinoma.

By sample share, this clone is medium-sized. The CDR3 sequence is CASSEEGGAGNQPQHF. As DNA, the CDR3 is TGTGCCAGCAGTGAAGAAGGGGGCGCGGGCAATCAGCCCCAGCATTTT. This chain connects TRBV6-1 to TRBJ1-5, with 7 bases fitting TRBD1. Germline V gene data show CDR1 as MNHNS and CDR2 as SASEGT. CDR3 size: 16 residues. V lost 1 base and J lost 2; bases outside the gene matches: 5.

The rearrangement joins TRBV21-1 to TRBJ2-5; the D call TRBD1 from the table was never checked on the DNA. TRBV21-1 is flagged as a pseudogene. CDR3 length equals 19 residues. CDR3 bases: TGTGCCAGCAGCGCCCCCGGACAGGGGGCTCGGGGGTTTCAAGAGACCCAGTACTTC. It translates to CASSAPGQGARGFQETQYF.

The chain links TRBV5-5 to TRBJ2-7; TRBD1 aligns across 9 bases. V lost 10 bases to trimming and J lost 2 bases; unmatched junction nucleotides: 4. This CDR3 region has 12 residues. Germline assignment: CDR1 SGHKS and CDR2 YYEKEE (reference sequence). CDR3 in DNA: TGTGCCTCCCGACAGGGGGCCTACGAGCAGTACTTC. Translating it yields CASRQGAYEQYF.

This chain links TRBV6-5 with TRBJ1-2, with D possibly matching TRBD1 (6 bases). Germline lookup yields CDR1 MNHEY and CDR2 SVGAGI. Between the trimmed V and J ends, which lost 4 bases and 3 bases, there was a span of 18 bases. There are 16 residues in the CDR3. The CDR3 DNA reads TGTGCCAGCAGTTTATCCTTAACTACAGGGTACTATGGCTACACCTTC. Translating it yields CASSLSLTTGYYGYTF.

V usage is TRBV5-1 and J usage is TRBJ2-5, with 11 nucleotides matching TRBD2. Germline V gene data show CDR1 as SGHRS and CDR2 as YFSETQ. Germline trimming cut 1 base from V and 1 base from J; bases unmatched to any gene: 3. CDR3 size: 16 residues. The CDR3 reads CASSLTSGGTQETQYF. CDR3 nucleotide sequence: TGCGCCAGCAGCTTGACTAGCGGGGGAACCCAAGAGACCCAGTACTTC.

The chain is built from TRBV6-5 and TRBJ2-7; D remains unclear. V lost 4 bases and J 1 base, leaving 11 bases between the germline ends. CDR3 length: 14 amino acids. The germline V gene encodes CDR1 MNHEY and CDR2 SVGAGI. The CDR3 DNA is TGTGCCAGCAGTTCCTGGACGGTATCCTACGAGCAGTACTTC. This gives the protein CASSSWTVSYEQYF.

The CDR3 loop reads CASSPDIGNEQFF. DNA for the CDR3: TGTGCCAGCAGCCCCGACATAGGCAATGAGCAGTTCTTC. The chain couples TRBV14 to TRBJ2-1; D is undetermined. The germline CDR1 and CDR2 sequences are SGHDN and FVKESK. With 4 bases removed from V and 6 bases from J, the gap between germline ends came to 10 bases. This CDR3 region has 13 residues.

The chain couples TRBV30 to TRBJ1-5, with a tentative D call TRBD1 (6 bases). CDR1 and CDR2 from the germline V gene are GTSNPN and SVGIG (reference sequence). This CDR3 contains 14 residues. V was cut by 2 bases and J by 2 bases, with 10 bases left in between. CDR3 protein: CAWSRGMGNQPQHF. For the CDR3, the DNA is TGTGCCTGGAGTAGGGGGATGGGCAATCAGCCCCAGCATTTT.

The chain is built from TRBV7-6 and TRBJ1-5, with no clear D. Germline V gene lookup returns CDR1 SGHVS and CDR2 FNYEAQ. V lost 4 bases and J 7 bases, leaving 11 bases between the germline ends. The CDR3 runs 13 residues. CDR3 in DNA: TGTGCCAGCAGCTCCGCGGAGGGACAGCCCCAGCATTTT. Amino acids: CASSSAEGQPQHF.

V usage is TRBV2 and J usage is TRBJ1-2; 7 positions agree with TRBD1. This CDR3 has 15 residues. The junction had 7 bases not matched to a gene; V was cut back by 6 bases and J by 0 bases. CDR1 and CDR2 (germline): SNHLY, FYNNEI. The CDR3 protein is CASRRSGGSNYGYTF. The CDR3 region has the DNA TGTGCCAGCAGGCGATCAGGGGGATCTAACTATGGCTACACCTTC.

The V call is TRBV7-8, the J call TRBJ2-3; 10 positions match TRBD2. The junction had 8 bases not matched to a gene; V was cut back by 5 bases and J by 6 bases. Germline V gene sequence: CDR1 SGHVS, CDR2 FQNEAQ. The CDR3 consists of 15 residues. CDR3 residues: CASSLLAGGGDTQYF. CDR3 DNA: TGTGCCAGCAGCCTATTAGCGGGGGGCGGGGATACGCAGTATTTT. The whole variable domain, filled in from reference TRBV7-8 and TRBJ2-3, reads GAGVSQSPRYKVAKRGQDVALRCDPISGHVSLFWYQQALGQGPEFLTYFQNEAQLDKSGLPSDRFFAERPEGSVSTLKIQRTQQEDSAVYLCASSLLAGGGDTQYFGPGTRLTVL.

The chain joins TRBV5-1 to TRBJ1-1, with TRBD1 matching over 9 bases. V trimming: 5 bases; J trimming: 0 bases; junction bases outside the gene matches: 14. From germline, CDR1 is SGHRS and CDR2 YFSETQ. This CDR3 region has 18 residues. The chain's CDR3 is CASRARTGALNLNTEAFF. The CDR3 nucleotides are TGCGCCAGCAGAGCTAGGACAGGGGCCCTAAATCTGAACACTGAAGCTTTCTTT.